These 10 T cell receptor beta chains came from one sample sequenced in a study of T cell responses to AZD1222 COVID-19 vaccine. Generated by immunoSEQ multiplex PCR, the TCRdb table keeps only in-frame clones and is missing some. The sample has tens of thousands of clones, more than 70% seen once. The sequencing here drew on peripheral blood, taken on day 0 of AZD1222 vaccination. These receptors came from an adult in good health.

As DNA, the CDR3 is TGCGCCAGCGGCAGGGGAAATACGCAGTATTTT. This gives the protein CASGRGNTQYF. This chain links TRBV10-1 with TRBJ2-3, with D maybe TRBD1 (6 bases). The CDR3 extends over 11 amino acids. The V end was cut by 8 bases, the J end by 7 bases, with 10 bases between. Germline assignment: CDR1 WNHNN and CDR2 SYGVQD (reference sequence).

This rearrangement joins TRBV27 to TRBJ1-3; D remains ambiguous. The CDR3 covers 16 residues. The germline V gene has CDR1 MNHEY and CDR2 SMNVEV (reference sequence). The V and J ends lost 4 bases and 0 bases respectively, with 13 bases between them. The DNA for the CDR3 is TGTGCCAGCAGTTCTGTCGGACGCAGCTCTGGAAACACCATATATTTT. Its protein is CASSSVGRSSGNTIYF.

The chain uses TRBV28 and TRBJ2-7; 7 nucleotides align to TRBD2. Germline V gene lookup returns CDR1 MDHEN and CDR2 SYDVKM. V gave up 2 bases and J gave up 3 bases; unmatched junction bases: 4. This CDR3 has 14 residues. For the CDR3, the DNA is TGTGCCAGCAGTTTAACGGGGACTAACTACGAGCAGTACTTC. Its protein is CASSLTGTNYEQYF.

The chain is built from TRBV5-1 and TRBJ2-2; 10 bases are a match to TRBD2. CDR3 length equals 16 residues. V shed 0 bases, J shed 4 bases, and the junction held 3 bases outside the gene matches. Germline V lookup: CDR1 SGHRS, CDR2 YFSETQ. CDR3 nucleotide sequence: TGCGCCAGCAGCTTGGTGGTAGCGGGGGGCACCGGGGAGCTGTTTTTT. This sequence encodes CASSLVVAGGTGELFF.

The rearrangement links TRBV5-1 to TRBJ1-3; 9 nucleotides agree with TRBD1. Germline lookup yields CDR1 SGHRS and CDR2 YFSETQ. Trimming took 2 bases from V and 0 from J; bases not matched to a gene: 3. This CDR3 has 16 residues. The CDR3 here is CASSFRTGVSGNTIYF. CDR3 coding DNA: TGCGCCAGCAGCTTTCGGACAGGGGTCTCTGGAAACACCATATATTTT.

The chain employs TRBV30 and TRBJ1-3, with D possibly TRBD1 on 5 matching bases. Per germline, CDR1 GTSNPN and CDR2 SVGIG (reference sequence). V was pared by 1 base and J by 0 bases, with 13 bases between. This CDR3 region has 16 residues. The CDR3 nucleotides are TGTGCCTGGAGTGGCGGGACTCGAAGCTCTGGAAACACCATATATTTT. Translated: CAWSGGTRSSGNTIYF.

CDR3 nucleotides: TGTGCCAGCAGCTCACAGGGGCGGCAGCCCCAGCATTTT. This sequence encodes CASSSQGRQPQHF. J is TRBJ1-5 and V is TRBV6-2 or TRBV6-3; TRBD1 agrees at 7 bases. Germline lookup yields CDR1 MNHEY and CDR2 SVGEGT. Germline trimming cut 6 bases from V and 7 bases from J; bases unmatched to any gene: 6. CDR3 length equals 13 residues.

This clone appeared a few times. The chain uses TRBV27 and TRBJ1-6; D is perhaps TRBD1 (5 bases). The CDR3 sequence is 14 residues long. CDR1 and CDR2 from the germline V gene are MNHEY and SMNVEV (reference sequence). V lost 5 bases and J 7 bases, leaving 12 bases between the germline ends. CDR3 sequence (DNA): TGTGCCAGCAGTGGGGGACCGATCAATTCACCCCTCCACTTT. Encoded protein: CASSGGPINSPLHF.

V is TRBV27 and J is TRBJ2-2; D unresolved. The V end lost 6 bases, the J end lost 0 bases, and 11 bases lay between the germline ends. CDR1 and CDR2 from the germline V gene are MNHEY and SMNVEV (reference sequence). There are 15 residues in the CDR3. The DNA of the CDR3 is TGTGCCAGCAGCCCCCGTATGGCGAACACCGGGGAGCTGTTTTTT. Translation gives CASSPRMANTGELFF.

The V and J genes are TRBV4-1 and TRBJ1-6, with 9 positions matching TRBD1. Germline CDR1 and CDR2: MGHRA and YSYEKL. This CDR3 contains 15 residues. The V gene end was trimmed by 1 base and the J gene end by 9 bases; junction bases not matched to a gene: 4. The DNA for the CDR3 is TGCGCCAGCAGCCAAGGGGACAGGGTCGGTTCACCCCTCCACTTT. The encoded protein is CASSQGDRVGSPLHF.